These T cell receptor beta chains were read from a single sample in a study of cytomegalovirus exposure and HLA in healthy donors. The table came from immunoSEQ multiplex PCR; TCRdb's copy has only in-frame clones and leaves some out. This sample's clone table lists approximately 140,000 clones. The material sequenced was PBMCs. These receptors originate from a woman aged 50 to 65 in good health and CMV-seronegative. Both conserved end residues are part of each CDR3. D genes are given only for firm matches.

TRBV6-5	TRBJ1-2	-	CASRDSLYGYTF	TGTGCCAGCAGGGACAGCCTCTATGGCTACACCTTC
TRBV5-6	TRBJ2-7	-	CASSLGTFVYEQYF	TGTGCCAGCAGCTTAGGGACATTCGTCTACGAGCAGTACTTC
TRBV9	TRBJ2-3	TRBD2	CASSSRGGAGYGTDTQYF	TGTGCCAGCAGCTCCCGCGGGGGGGCCGGATATGGCACAGATACGCAGTATTTT
TRBV12-5	TRBJ2-1	-	CASGTGINNEQFF	TGTGCTAGTGGCACCGGGATAAACAATGAGCAGTTCTTC
TRBV7-2	TRBJ1-2	-	CASSSNGGRGYGYTF	TGTGCCAGCAGCTCCAACGGGGGGCGTGGCTATGGCTACACCTTC
TRBV4-1	TRBJ2-7	TRBD2	CASSQVIMAGGPNRAYEQYF	TGCGCCAGCAGCCAAGTAATAATGGCGGGAGGGCCGAATCGGGCCTACGAGCAGTACTTC
TRBV19	TRBJ2-5	TRBD1	CASRTQGAGETQYF	TGTGCCAGTAGGACTCAGGGGGCCGGGGAGACCCAGTACTTC
TRBV7-8	TRBJ2-5	-	CASGLKTTQETQYF	TGTGCCAGCGGGCTCAAAACCACACAAGAGACCCAGTACTTC
TRBV6-5	TRBJ2-7	TRBD2	CASSFSGSAAYEQYF	TGTGCCAGCAGTTTTAGCGGGTCCGCCGCCTACGAGCAGTACTTC
TRBV30	TRBJ2-7	TRBD2	CAWSLKRGDLYEQYF	TGTGCCTGGAGTCTTAAACGGGGGGACCTCTACGAGCAGTACTTC
TRBV28	TRBJ1-3	TRBD1	CASRPRGPYSGNTIYF	TGTGCCAGCAGACCCAGGGGGCCTTACTCTGGAAACACCATATATTTT
TRBV7-6	TRBJ1-5	-	CASSLAGHGQPQHF	TGTGCCAGCAGCTTAGCGGGACATGGACAGCCCCAGCATTTT
TRBV4-1	TRBJ2-7	-	CASSQDRGRFYEQYF	TGCGCCAGCAGCCAAGATCGTGGCAGATTCTACGAGCAGTACTTC
TRBV21-1	TRBJ2-7	-	CASSKERLWLEAGTHEQYF	TGTGCCAGCAGCAAAGAGCGCCTTTGGTTGGAAGCGGGAACCCACGAGCAGTACTTC
TRBV5-1	TRBJ2-1	TRBD2	CASSLATSGTYNEQFF	TGCGCCAGCAGCTTGGCGACTAGCGGTACATACAATGAGCAGTTCTTC
TRBV6-6	TRBJ2-1	-	CASSYRRDLRGNEQFF	TGTGCCAGCAGTTACCGGCGGGACCTGAGGGGCAATGAGCAGTTCTTC
TRBV5-4	TRBJ1-2	-	CASSLQGNYGYTF	TGTGCCAGCAGCTTGCAGGGGAACTATGGCTACACCTTC
TRBV7-9	TRBJ1-1	TRBD1	CASSSRQGRGNTEAFF	TGTGCCAGCAGCTCGAGACAGGGAAGGGGGAACACTGAAGCTTTCTTT
TRBV7-2	TRBJ2-1	TRBD1	CASSRRGQGYNEQFF	TGTGCCAGCAGCCGGAGGGGACAGGGGTACAATGAGCAGTTCTTC
TRBV10-1	TRBJ1-5	-	CASSESYGDGENQPQHF	TGCGCCAGCAGTGAGTCGTACGGGGATGGAGAAAATCAGCCCCAGCATTTT
TRBV5-1	TRBJ2-1	-	CASRQINEQFF	TGCGCCAGTCGTCAGATCAATGAGCAGTTCTTC
TRBV15	TRBJ1-4	-	CATSRDWTGSDEKLFF	TGTGCCACCAGCAGAGATTGGACTGGATCAGACGAAAAACTGTTTTTT
TRBV30	TRBJ2-3	-	CAWSTGHGNTQYF	TGTGCCTGGAGTACGGGCCACGGGAATACGCAGTATTTT
TRBV4-2	TRBJ1-6	TRBD1	CASSQPTGFFSPLHF	TGTGCCAGCAGCCAACCGACAGGGTTTTTTTCACCCCTCCACTTT
TRBV6-1	TRBJ2-5	TRBD1	CASSAVQQGAETQYF	TGTGCCAGCAGTGCCGTCCAACAGGGGGCGGAGACCCAGTACTTC
TRBV5-6	TRBJ1-6	TRBD1	CASSLGQGAWNSPLHF	TGTGCCAGCAGCTTGGGGCAGGGGGCATGGAATTCACCCCTCCACTTT
TRBV6-4	TRBJ2-2	-	CASSRDREGGELFF	TGTGCCAGCAGTCGCGATCGGGAAGGCGGGGAGCTGTTTTTT
TRBV7-7	TRBJ2-5	TRBD2	CASSPGLAGGQETQYF	TGTGCTAGCAGCCCCGGACTAGCGGGGGGCCAAGAGACCCAGTACTTC
TRBV28	TRBJ1-6	-	CASSLDSEENSPLHF	TGTGCCAGCAGTTTGGACAGCGAAGAAAATTCACCCCTCCACTTT
TRBV18	TRBJ1-1	-	CASRKGGQNTEAFF	TGTGCCAGCCGAAAAGGTGGACAGAACACTGAAGCTTTCTTT
TRBV2	TRBJ1-1	-	CASSPRTVTEAFF	TGTGCCAGCAGCCCCCGGACTGTAACTGAAGCTTTCTTT
TRBV9	TRBJ1-5	TRBD1	CASSAGTGTYSNQPQHF	TGTGCCAGCAGCGCCGGGACAGGGACTTATAGCAATCAGCCCCAGCATTTT
TRBV5-6	TRBJ1-2	TRBD1	CASSLGRGNYGYTF	TGTGCCAGCAGTCTTGGCAGGGGGAACTATGGCTACACCTTC
TRBV5-1	TRBJ1-2	TRBD1	CASSYQGQDYGYTF	TGCGCCAGCAGCTACCAGGGACAGGACTATGGCTACACCTTC
TRBV6-5	TRBJ2-7	TRBD1	CASRETGGMYEQYF	TGTGCCAGCAGGGAGACAGGGGGCATGTACGAGCAGTACTTC
TRBV28	TRBJ1-4	-	CASSLPLQGSNEKLFF	TGTGCCAGCAGCCTTCCCCTACAGGGTTCTAATGAAAAACTGTTTTTT
TRBV14	TRBJ1-6	-	CASSQDLQGTPLHF	TGTGCCAGCAGCCAAGATCTCCAGGGAACACCCCTCCACTTT
TRBV5-4	TRBJ2-2	TRBD2	CASSLGLRLATSTELFF	TGTGCCAGCAGCTTGGGACTAAGACTAGCGACATCCACGGAGCTGTTTTTT
TRBV5-1	TRBJ2-7	-	CASSGGTYEQYF	TGCGCCAGCAGCGGAGGAACCTACGAGCAGTACTTC
TRBV7-9	TRBJ1-6	-	CASSRGALDSPLHF	TGTGCCAGCAGCAGGGGCGCACTGGATTCACCCCTCCACTTT
TRBV19	TRBJ2-1	-	CASSTGSNGNEQFF	TGTGCCAGTAGTACAGGCAGTAATGGCAATGAGCAGTTCTTC
TRBV4-1	TRBJ2-2	-	CASSPLGGGTGELFF	TGCGCCAGCAGCCCTCTAGGGGGAGGGACCGGGGAGCTGTTTTTT
TRBV27	TRBJ2-1	TRBD2	CASSTPGLALEEQFF	TGTGCCAGCAGTACTCCGGGACTAGCACTGGAGGAGCAGTTCTTC